The clone carrying this TCR beta chain was found a few times. The method was immunoSEQ multiplex PCR; TCRdb's version includes in-frame clones alone and lacks a portion of them. The sample holds approximately 200,000 clones; 55% to 85% are singletons and the top ten take 13%. This entry is derived from a study of cytotoxic CD8 clonotypes in ibrutinib-treated CLL. The CDR3 consists of 9 residues. Deletions cut 4 bases from V and 16 bases from J, with 8 bases between. CDR1 LNHDA and CDR2 SQIVND come from the germline V gene (reference sequence). The specimen comprised PBMCs, sampled after 24 months of ibrutinib treatment. The chain links TRBV19 to TRBJ2-1; possible D gene TRBD2, 6 bases. The sequence derives from a human donor with chronic lymphocytic leukemia. CDR3 sequence reads: CASSTGGFF. In DNA, the CDR3 is TGTGCCAGTAGTACCGGGGGTTTCTTC.